The clone carrying this TCR beta chain was found a few times. The antigen is undetermined. This sample is drawn from a study of T-cell memory formation after mild COVID-19. Study details: Across donors, TCR clusters were largely donor specific. Findings of the study overall: Whether second-wave clones peaking at day 37 were SARS-CoV-2 specific went unconfirmed. Mostly located in CM and EM were contracting CD4+ clones, with contracting CD8+ clones located in EMRA.

TCRdb re-called the 5' RACE reads with MiXCR, one entry per CDR3 protein. Altogether 350,000 to 500,000 distinct CDR3 sequences are present, over 15% being singletons, with the ten largest covering roughly 21%. Deletions cut 6 bases from V and 7 bases from J, with 21 bases between. Germline CDR1 and CDR2: SEHNR and FQNEAQ (reference sequence). The CDR3 has 16 amino acids. The sample comprised PBMCs or a T cell subset sorted from them (not recorded which). J is TRBJ2-2 and V is TRBV7-9, with D tentatively TRBD1 (7 bases). This clonotype was sampled from a man aged 18-30 years who had mild COVID-19 (a few samples of this study predate the infection). Cell type and time point are not known. Here the CDR3 reads CASRQDAGTAGGELFF. The CDR3 bases are TGTGCCAGCAGGCAAGACGCCGGGACAGCGGGCGGGGAGCTGTTTTTT.